The following is a T cell receptor (beta chain) sequence with its context. Per the germline V gene, CDR1 is SGHAT and CDR2 is FQNNGV. Trimming pared 5 bases from V and 4 bases from J, leaving 15 bases between. This CDR3 has 15 residues. The data were taken from a study of T cells after yellow fever vaccination. TCRdb reanalysed the 5' RACE reads using MiXCR and keeps one entry per CDR3 protein. The table has roughly 85,000 distinct CDR3 sequences, about an eighth seen once; the top ten hold around 25%. The clonotype originates from a man aged 18-30 years who received the YFV17D yellow fever vaccine. Here the sequenced sample was CD8+ T cells not binding an NS4B(214-222) dextramer, sorted from PBMCs, taken less than 25 days after the first yellow fever vaccination. This chain joins TRBV11-2 and TRBJ2-1; maybe TRBD1 (6 bases). In DNA, the CDR3 is TGTGCCAGCAGCCAGGGGCACGTTGGGTACAATGAGCAGTTCTTC. This sequence encodes CASSQGHVGYNEQFF.